These T cell receptor beta chains were read from a single sample in a study of blood T cell repertoires in COVID-19. Assay used: immunoSEQ multiplex PCR; TCRdb lists only in-frame clones, some missing. The sample shows approximately 220,000 clones, roughly 85% of them seen only once. The sample taken for sequencing was PBMCs or T cells enriched from blood (not recorded which). These receptors all come from a woman aged 45-60 years who had been exposed to COVID-19. Each CDR3 is given with its conserved first and last residue. The order of the fields is clone size, D gene, J gene, V gene, CDR3 protein, CDR3 DNA. A D gene is named only where the DNA matches it firmly. The size of a clone is reported for some rows only, either as once, few or many, or as a class for expanded clones.

abundance: -
d_gene: -
j_gene: TRBJ1-2
v_gene: TRBV9
CDR3aa: CASSVGVGANYGYTF
CDR3nt: TGTGCCAGCAGCGTAGGGGTAGGAGCTAACTATGGCTACACCTTC

abundance: -
d_gene: TRBD1
j_gene: TRBJ1-1
v_gene: TRBV12-3/TRBV12-4
CDR3aa: CASSPGGSTEAFF
CDR3nt: TGTGCCAGCAGTCCAGGGGGTAGCACTGAAGCTTTCTTT

abundance: -
d_gene: TRBD2
j_gene: TRBJ2-2
v_gene: TRBV28
CDR3aa: CASSLGGGTGELFF
CDR3nt: TGTGCCAGCAGTTTGGGCGGGGGGACCGGGGAGCTGTTTTTT

abundance: -
d_gene: TRBD1
j_gene: TRBJ1-4
v_gene: TRBV6-5
CDR3aa: CASTWDRLGEKLFF
CDR3nt: TGTGCCAGCACCTGGGACAGACTTGGGGAAAAACTGTTTTTT

abundance: -
d_gene: TRBD2
j_gene: TRBJ2-3
v_gene: TRBV7-2
CDR3aa: CASSLPRGVDTDTQYF
CDR3nt: TGTGCCAGCAGCTTACCACGGGGGGTGGACACAGATACGCAGTATTTT

abundance: -
d_gene: TRBD1
j_gene: TRBJ2-7
v_gene: TRBV6-6
CDR3aa: CASSHPGTGPYEQYF
CDR3nt: TGTGCCAGCAGTCACCCCGGGACAGGGCCCTACGAGCAGTACTTC

abundance: -
d_gene: TRBD1
j_gene: TRBJ2-3
v_gene: TRBV5-1
CDR3aa: CASSQGAGTDTQYF
CDR3nt: TGCGCCAGCAGCCAGGGGGCTGGCACAGATACGCAGTATTTT

abundance: many
d_gene: -
j_gene: TRBJ2-2
v_gene: TRBV15
CDR3aa: CATSRVGGTTGELFF
CDR3nt: TGTGCCACCAGCAGAGTAGGAGGGACCACCGGGGAGCTGTTTTTT

abundance: -
d_gene: -
j_gene: TRBJ1-2
v_gene: TRBV6-1
CDR3aa: CASSDLGRGYTF
CDR3nt: TGTGCCAGCAGTGATCTGGGGAGGGGCTACACCTTC

abundance: -
d_gene: -
j_gene: TRBJ1-3
v_gene: TRBV12-3/TRBV12-4
CDR3aa: CASNSQGKNTIYF
CDR3nt: TGTGCCAGCAACTCCCAGGGCAAGAACACCATATATTTT

abundance: -
d_gene: -
j_gene: TRBJ1-1
v_gene: TRBV11-2
CDR3aa: CASSSWAGRGKSTEAFF
CDR3nt: TGTGCCAGCAGTTCCTGGGCAGGGAGGGGGAAGAGCACTGAAGCTTTCTTT

abundance: -
d_gene: -
j_gene: TRBJ1-1
v_gene: TRBV6-5
CDR3aa: CASSFQGMNTEAFF
CDR3nt: TGTGCCAGCAGTTTTCAGGGTATGAACACTGAAGCTTTCTTT

abundance: -
d_gene: -
j_gene: TRBJ2-7
v_gene: TRBV4-3
CDR3aa: CASSQDSLASYEQYF
CDR3nt: TGCGCCAGCAGCCAAGATTCCCTAGCCTCCTACGAGCAGTACTTC

abundance: -
d_gene: TRBD1
j_gene: TRBJ1-2
v_gene: TRBV28
CDR3aa: CASSLGTGEYGYTF
CDR3nt: TGTGCCAGCAGCCTCGGGACAGGAGAGTATGGCTACACCTTC

abundance: -
d_gene: TRBD1
j_gene: TRBJ1-1
v_gene: TRBV5-1
CDR3aa: CASVGTGREGTEAFF
CDR3nt: TGCGCCAGCGTGGGGACAGGGAGGGAAGGGACTGAAGCTTTCTTT

abundance: -
d_gene: -
j_gene: TRBJ2-2
v_gene: TRBV4-3
CDR3aa: CASRVSLSSNTGELFF
CDR3nt: TGCGCCAGCAGGGTGAGCCTTAGTTCGAACACCGGGGAGCTGTTTTTT

abundance: -
d_gene: -
j_gene: TRBJ1-1
v_gene: TRBV18
CDR3aa: CASSPKQGFEAFF
CDR3nt: TGTGCCAGCTCACCAAAACAGGGATTTGAAGCTTTCTTT

abundance: -
d_gene: -
j_gene: TRBJ2-3
v_gene: TRBV30
CDR3aa: CAWSPGTDTQYF
CDR3nt: TGTGCCTGGAGTCCCGGGACAGATACGCAGTATTTT

abundance: -
d_gene: TRBD1
j_gene: TRBJ1-1
v_gene: TRBV18
CDR3aa: CASSPQRGQVTEAFF
CDR3nt: TGTGCCAGCTCACCACAAAGGGGGCAGGTCACTGAAGCTTTCTTT

abundance: -
d_gene: -
j_gene: TRBJ2-1
v_gene: TRBV11-3
CDR3aa: CASSLEDRDEQFF
CDR3nt: TGTGCCAGCAGCTTAGAGGACAGAGATGAGCAGTTCTTC

abundance: -
d_gene: TRBD1
j_gene: TRBJ2-7
v_gene: TRBV7-9
CDR3aa: CASSGGAGQGTYEQYF
CDR3nt: TGTGCCAGCAGCGGAGGGGCGGGACAGGGTACCTACGAGCAGTACTTC

abundance: -
d_gene: -
j_gene: TRBJ2-7
v_gene: TRBV6-5
CDR3aa: CASRRVGGQYF
CDR3nt: TGTGCCAGCAGACGAGTGGGGGGGCAGTACTTC

abundance: -
d_gene: -
j_gene: TRBJ1-1
v_gene: TRBV10-1
CDR3aa: CASRGGAGLGTEAFF
CDR3nt: TGCGCCAGCAGAGGAGGGGCAGGGCTGGGCACTGAAGCTTTCTTT

abundance: few
d_gene: -
j_gene: TRBJ2-2
v_gene: TRBV11-3
CDR3aa: CASRAGTTGELFF
CDR3nt: TGTGCCAGCAGGGCAGGAACCACCGGGGAGCTGTTTTTT

abundance: -
d_gene: -
j_gene: TRBJ1-2
v_gene: TRBV12-3/TRBV12-4
CDR3aa: CASTNQEWQGYTF
CDR3nt: TGTGCCAGCACTAATCAGGAATGGCAGGGCTACACCTTC

abundance: -
d_gene: -
j_gene: TRBJ1-5
v_gene: TRBV27
CDR3aa: CASSRTREIVDQPQHF
CDR3nt: TGTGCCAGCAGCCGCACGAGGGAGATTGTGGATCAGCCCCAGCATTTT

abundance: few
d_gene: TRBD1
j_gene: TRBJ1-6
v_gene: TRBV14
CDR3aa: CASRPGTGVNNSPLHF
CDR3nt: TGTGCCAGCAGACCTGGGACAGGGGTTAATAATTCACCCCTCCACTTT

abundance: -
d_gene: TRBD2
j_gene: TRBJ2-3
v_gene: TRBV5-4
CDR3aa: CASSPRGSGGGGTDTQYF
CDR3nt: TGTGCCAGCAGCCCGCGGGGTAGCGGGGGAGGGGGCACAGATACGCAGTATTTT

abundance: -
d_gene: -
j_gene: TRBJ1-4
v_gene: TRBV3-1/TRBV3-2
CDR3aa: CASSQTGPTTNEKLFF
CDR3nt: TGTGCCAGCAGCCAAACAGGGCCGACAACTAATGAAAAACTGTTTTTT

abundance: -
d_gene: TRBD1
j_gene: TRBJ1-4
v_gene: TRBV19
CDR3aa: CASRETGDEKLFF
CDR3nt: TGTGCCAGTAGGGAGACAGGGGATGAAAAACTGTTTTTT